This T cell receptor (beta chain) is from a study of Graves' ophthalmopathy and Graves' hyperthyroidism (dated by TCRdb to between 2017 and 2018). Describing the broader study: Peripheral blood was collected at initial diagnosis, before any treatment. To tell Graves' ophthalmopathy apart from Graves' hyperthyroidism, and to predict which patients would progress to ophthalmopathy, the study relied on TCR beta repertoire signatures. In total, over 130 blood samples were TCR-sequenced: 43 ophthalmopathy, some 75 hyperthyroidism and 17 hyperthyroidism-to-ophthalmopathy patients. To explore V-J signatures that distinguish ophthalmopathy from hyperthyroidism, a discovery set of 100 patients was enrolled, made up of 43 with ophthalmopathy and fewer than 60 with stable hyperthyroidism. The independent validation cohort included 20 or so hyperthyroidism patients plus 17 patients who later progressed from hyperthyroidism to ophthalmopathy. T-cell repertoires of thyroid tissue and blood were compared in 5 or 6 hyperthyroidism patients. Following sample collection, hyperthyroidism patients were given methimazole at a starting dose of 30 mg daily, and ophthalmopathy patients were given high-dose intravenous methylprednisolone.

TCR beta CDR3 regions were amplified from RNA transcripts for repertoire sequencing. The first round was an RT-PCR using HTBI primers with the Qiagen OneStep RT-PCR kit, and this first round was followed by a second-round multiplex PCR, then size selection and purification. Sequencing of the libraries was carried out on an Illumina HiSeq2000 in paired-end mode with 100 bp reads. The paper's data handling went like this. Reads were processed with SOAPnuke, discarding reads with adapters, uncalled bases, mean Phred below 15, or no exact constant-primer or identifier match. COPE v1.2.5 was used to merge high-quality paired reads. Each unique nucleotide sequence was defined as a clonotype, and clonotypes were aligned to IMGT TRB V, D and J references with MiTCR v1.1. The analysis was limited to V-J combinations with a frequency above 0.0001, which together covered roughly 99% of repertoires. For each V-J combination, a TCR clonal expansion and chaos score was defined as the ratio of F50 clonal expansion to chaos observed in the TCRdist matrix. Welch's t-statistics and random forest were used to reduce the features to about 12 V-J combinations, which were then used as input to a naive Bayes classifier. The Morisita-Horn index was used to measure how similar the thyroid and blood repertoires were. TCRdb reanalyzed the raw reads on its own, using fastp at Q25 for trimming and MiXCR for clone calling, and kept in-frame beta chains. Rows with one shared CDR3 protein collapse into an entry with the most common genes and DNA. The V and J calls and clone size are TCRdb's, not the authors'. The sample contains about 740,000 distinct CDR3 sequences, approximately 40% of them found a single time. Approximately 43% of the sample lies in the top ten.

Points on this clonotype: Its cognate antigen has yet to be identified. Base qualities are not provided; no much larger clone lies one nucleotide away.

The research as a whole found: Most expanded thyroid clonotypes with a frequency above 0.001 also appeared in blood, which suggests that blood repertoires may reflect the immune response in the thyroid. No statistical method was used to predetermine the sample size, and group allocation was not hidden from the investigators. Ophthalmopathy was separated from stable hyperthyroidism by the 13-signature model with roughly 90% sensitivity and 81% to 84% specificity in cross-validation and with 80%/75% in the test set. In validation, the model predicted ophthalmopathy progression with 70.59% sensitivity and 72% to 80% specificity; eleven to twelve predicted patients were CT-confirmed with GO in a median of around 6.5 months.

V was cut back by 6 bases and J by 7 bases, leaving a gap of 10 bases between them. For CDR1 and CDR2, the germline V gene lists SNHLY and FYNNEI. The CDR3 runs 13 residues from the cysteine to the phenylalanine. Only the CDR3 DNA stays, 39 bases, in frame from base 1. Ophthalmopathy patients had moderately to severely active disease, Clinical Activity Score of at least 3, NOSPECS grade of at least 4, and disease duration under 3 months. Patients with other autoimmune diseases, uncontrolled infections, pregnancy or lactation were excluded. Diagnosis was based on clinical symptoms, serum thyroxine, TRAb, thyroid ultrasound and orbital computed tomography. Using Ficoll-Paque density gradient centrifugation, PBMCs were isolated from 10 ml of fresh peripheral blood. Trizol reagent was used to extract the total RNA, and its quality was then checked on an Agilent 2100 Bioanalyzer.

What was sequenced was peripheral blood. In this chain, TRBV2 is recombined with TRBJ1-6; too little of a D gene remains to name it. This receptor was obtained from an adult man with Graves' ophthalmopathy. The nucleotides are TGTGCCAGCAGGGAGGGTTTCAATTCACCCCTCCACTTT. It codes for CASREGFNSPLHF.